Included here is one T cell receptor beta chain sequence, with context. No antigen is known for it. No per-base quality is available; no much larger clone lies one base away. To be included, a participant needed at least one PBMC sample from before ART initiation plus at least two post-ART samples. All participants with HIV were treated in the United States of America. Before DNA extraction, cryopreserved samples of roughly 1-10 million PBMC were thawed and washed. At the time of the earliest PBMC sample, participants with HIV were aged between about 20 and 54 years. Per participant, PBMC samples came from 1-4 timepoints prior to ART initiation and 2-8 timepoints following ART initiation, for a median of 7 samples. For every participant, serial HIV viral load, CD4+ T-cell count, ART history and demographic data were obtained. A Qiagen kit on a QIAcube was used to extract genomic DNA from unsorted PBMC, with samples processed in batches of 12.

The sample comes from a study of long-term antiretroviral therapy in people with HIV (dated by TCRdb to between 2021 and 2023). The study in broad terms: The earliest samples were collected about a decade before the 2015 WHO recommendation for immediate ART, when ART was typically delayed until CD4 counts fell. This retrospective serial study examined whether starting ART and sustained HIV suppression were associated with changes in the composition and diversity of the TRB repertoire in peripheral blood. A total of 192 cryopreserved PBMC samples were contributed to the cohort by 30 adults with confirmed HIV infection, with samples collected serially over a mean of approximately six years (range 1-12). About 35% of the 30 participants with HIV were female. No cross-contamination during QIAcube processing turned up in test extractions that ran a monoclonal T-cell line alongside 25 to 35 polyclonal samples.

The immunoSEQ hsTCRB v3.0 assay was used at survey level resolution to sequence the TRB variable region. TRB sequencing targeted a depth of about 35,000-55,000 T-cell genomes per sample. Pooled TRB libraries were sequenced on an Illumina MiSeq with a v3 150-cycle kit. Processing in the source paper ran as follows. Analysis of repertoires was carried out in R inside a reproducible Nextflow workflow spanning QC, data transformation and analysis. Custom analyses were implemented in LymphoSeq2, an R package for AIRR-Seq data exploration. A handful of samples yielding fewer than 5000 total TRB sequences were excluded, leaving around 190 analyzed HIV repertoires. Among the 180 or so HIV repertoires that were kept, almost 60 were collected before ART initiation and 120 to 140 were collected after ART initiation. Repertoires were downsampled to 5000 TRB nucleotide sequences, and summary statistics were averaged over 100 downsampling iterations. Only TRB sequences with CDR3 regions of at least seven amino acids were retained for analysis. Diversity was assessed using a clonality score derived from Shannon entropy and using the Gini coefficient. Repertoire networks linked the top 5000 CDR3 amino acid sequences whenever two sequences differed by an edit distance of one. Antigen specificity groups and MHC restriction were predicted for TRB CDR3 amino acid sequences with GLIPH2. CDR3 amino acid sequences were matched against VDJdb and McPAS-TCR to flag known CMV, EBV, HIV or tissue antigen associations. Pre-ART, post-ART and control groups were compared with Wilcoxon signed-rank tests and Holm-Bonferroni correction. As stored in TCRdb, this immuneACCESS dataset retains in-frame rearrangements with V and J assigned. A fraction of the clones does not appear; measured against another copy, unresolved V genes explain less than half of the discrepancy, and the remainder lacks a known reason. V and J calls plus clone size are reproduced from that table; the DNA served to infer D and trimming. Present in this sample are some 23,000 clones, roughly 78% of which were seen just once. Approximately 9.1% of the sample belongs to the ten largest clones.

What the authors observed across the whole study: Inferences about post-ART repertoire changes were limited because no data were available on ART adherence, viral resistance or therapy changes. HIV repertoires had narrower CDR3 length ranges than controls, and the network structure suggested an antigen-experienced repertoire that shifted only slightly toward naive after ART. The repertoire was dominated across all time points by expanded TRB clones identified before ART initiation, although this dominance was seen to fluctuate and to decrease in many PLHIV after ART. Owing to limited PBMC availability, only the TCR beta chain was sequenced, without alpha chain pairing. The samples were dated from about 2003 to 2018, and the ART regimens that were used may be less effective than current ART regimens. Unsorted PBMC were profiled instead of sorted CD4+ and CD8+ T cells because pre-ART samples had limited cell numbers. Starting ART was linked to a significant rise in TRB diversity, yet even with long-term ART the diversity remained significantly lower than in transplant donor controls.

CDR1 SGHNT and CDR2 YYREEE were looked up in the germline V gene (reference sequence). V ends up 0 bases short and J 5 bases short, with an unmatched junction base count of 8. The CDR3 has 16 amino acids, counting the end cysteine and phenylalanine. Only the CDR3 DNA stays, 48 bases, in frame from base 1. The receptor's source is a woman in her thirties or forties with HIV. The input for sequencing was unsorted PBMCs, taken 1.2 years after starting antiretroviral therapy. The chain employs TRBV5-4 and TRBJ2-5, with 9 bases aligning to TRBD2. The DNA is TGTGCCAGCAGCTTGGGGTCTAGCGGGACGGGGGAGACCCAGTACTTC. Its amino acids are CASSLGSSGTGETQYF.